This TCR beta chain was found in a study of blood T cell repertoires in COVID-19. As for the study in general: Sites in the United States, Italy and Spain provided acute and convalescent COVID-19 samples. The analysed material was cDNA or gDNA that came from T cells, B-cell-depleted T cells, or PBMCs.

CDR1 SEHNR and CDR2 FQNEAQ come from the germline V gene (reference sequence). The CDR3 is 14 amino acids. Deletions cut 3 bases from V and 0 bases from J, with 8 bases between. How the authors handled the data: Scientists estimated how many nucleated cells there were by amplifying reference gene primers. Only in-frame clones appear in the TCRdb table, and some are missing; sequencing was by immunoSEQ multiplex PCR. V, J and clone size are those of that table, while D and trimming were read from the DNA. The repertoire holds a few hundred thousand clones, with around 85% as singletons. The chain combines TRBV7-9 with TRBJ1-1, with TRBD1 as a possible D gene (5 bases). The source is a woman between 18 and 29 years old with acute or convalescent COVID-19. Sequencing used peripheral blood. CDR3 loop: CASSFRGLNTEAFF. The CDR3, as DNA: TGTGCCAGCAGCTTCCGGGGGTTGAACACTGAAGCTTTCTTT.